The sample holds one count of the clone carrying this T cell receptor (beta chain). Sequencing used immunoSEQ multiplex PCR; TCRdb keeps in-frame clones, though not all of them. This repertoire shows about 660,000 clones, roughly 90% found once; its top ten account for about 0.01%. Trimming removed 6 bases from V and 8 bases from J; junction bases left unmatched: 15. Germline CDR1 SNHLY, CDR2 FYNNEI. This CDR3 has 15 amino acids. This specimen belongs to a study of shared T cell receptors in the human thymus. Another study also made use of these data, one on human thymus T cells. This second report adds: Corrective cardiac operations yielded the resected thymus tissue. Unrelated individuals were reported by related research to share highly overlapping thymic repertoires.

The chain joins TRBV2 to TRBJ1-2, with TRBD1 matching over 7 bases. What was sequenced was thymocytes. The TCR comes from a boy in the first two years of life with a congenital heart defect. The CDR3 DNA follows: TGTGCCAGCAGGTACCTAGGACAGGAGGTGGAAGGCTACACCTTC. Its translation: CASRYLGQEVEGYTF.